This TCR beta chain was documented in a study of blood T cell repertoires in COVID-19 (dated by TCRdb to 2020 to 2022). About the investigation overall: Samples from collaborators originated in the United States, Italy and Spain and spanned both the acute and convalescent phases of COVID-19. The prospective study material was composed of cDNA or gDNA derived from T cells, B-cell-depleted T cells, or PBMCs. Deeply sampled blood TCRbeta repertoires from subjects exposed to, actively infected with, or recovered from COVID-19 were included in the dataset. The repertoires were released in a freely available public database intended as a resource for research on the immune response to SARS-CoV-2. Samples came from the ongoing ImmuneRACE study (first 160 participants) plus 1,254 subjects from 6 global collaborators. Nearly every sample came with metadata listing a de-identified subject ID, COVID-19 status, age in years and sex. Where available, HLA class I and class II types were obtained from metadata supplied by the sample provider rather than from assay-based typing.

Note on this clone: Its antigen target is currently unknown. No base quality values were provided; no much bigger clone lies one nucleotide off.

Based on the germline V gene, the CDR1 and CDR2 sequences are MDHEN and SYDVKM. Unmatched junction bases come to 7, with V trimmed by 5 bases and J by 10 bases. Its CDR3 holds 13 amino acids, cysteine through phenylalanine. Here the CDR3 DNA is all that survives: 39 bases in frame from base 1. Results and caveats for the whole study, not just this receptor: How much clinical and demographic metadata was included differed by source and by participant, and the metadata was provided uncurated.

TCRbeta CDR3 regions were amplified from genomic DNA using the immunoSEQ Assay, a bias-controlled multiplex PCR. Turning to the authors' computational methods: Within the assay, amplification of reference gene primers was used to estimate how many nucleated cells each sample contained. Sequence reads were collapsed and filtered to measure the absolute abundance of every unique TCRbeta CDR3 rearrangement. For each sample, productive Simpson clonality was calculated as the square root of Simpson's diversity index across productive rearrangements. In its TCRdb copy, this immuneACCESS table keeps in-frame sequences only and misses some clones. Where compared with another copy, unresolved V genes explain less than half of these, and the others have no known cause. V, J and clone size reflect that table, while D and trimming were determined from the DNA. This sample comprises about 100,000 clones, almost 85% of them detected only once. The ten largest account for approximately 4% of the sample.

Whole blood was collected in K2EDTA tubes by collaborating institutions according to the institutions' own protocols. For TCRbeta analysis, collaborator samples were shipped as frozen whole blood, as isolated PBMCs, or as DNA extracted from either sample type. Sequenced: peripheral blood. The chain joins TRBV28 to TRBJ1-2; 10 bases in the middle match TRBD1. This sequence was found in a human donor in a cohort sampled during active COVID-19. The CDR3 protein sequence reads: CASSRQGATVYTF. The base sequence is TGTGCCAGCAGTCGACAGGGGGCAACCGTCTACACCTTC.